The TCR beta chain under discussion was sequenced for a study of molecular identifiers for immune sequencing clone quantification. General study findings and limits: Investigators reportedly could detect spiked Jurkat TCR RNA from one cell among about a million naive cells.

Sorting defined naive CD8 T cells as CD8+CD4-CCR7+CD45RA+. This clonotype was seen ten or more times. Its antigen is undetermined. Each CDR3 protein is one row after TCRdb ran MiXCR on the PCR reads. The table lists 550,000 to 750,000 distinct CDR3 sequences, about 20% of them singletons. The ends were cut back, 3 bases at V and 3 bases at J, with 11 bases in the middle. This CDR3 is 15 amino acids long. Per the germline V gene, CDR1 is MNHEY and CDR2 is SMNVEV (reference sequence). The chain is built from TRBV27 and TRBJ2-2; D gene ambiguous. Sequencing was performed on naive CD8+ T cells from blood, with Jurkat cell RNA spiked in. Subset defined: FACS-sorted CD8+CD4-CCR7+CD45RA+ naive T cells. This TCR derives from a human donor in good health. Some libraries in this study had Jurkat cell RNA spiked in. Here the CDR3 DNA reads TGTGCCAGCAGTTTTACTTTTACAGACACCGGGGAGCTGTTTTTT. Its protein is CASSFTFTDTGELFF.